These 22 T cell receptor beta chains share one sample of origin, sequenced in a study of cytomegalovirus exposure and HLA in healthy donors. It was with 60 Vbeta and 13 Jbeta primers that the PCR ran. Method: immunoSEQ multiplex PCR; TCRdb's copy keeps in-frame clones and lacks some. The sample has about 150,000 clones; over 75% are singletons. Sequenced sample: PBMCs. The receptors were sampled from a woman aged 40 to 50 in good health and CMV-seropositive.

This chain uses TRBV10-2 with TRBJ1-1, with 9 bases that match TRBD1. V gave up 6 bases and J gave up 6 bases; unmatched junction bases: 8. The CDR3 sequence is 14 residues long. The germline CDR1 and CDR2 sequences are WSHSY and SAAADI. In nucleotides, the CDR3 is TGCGCCAGCAGCGGAACAGGGGGCTCGTCTGAAGCTTTCTTT. It encodes CASSGTGGSSEAFF.

This rearrangement joins TRBV15 to TRBJ1-2, with 10 positions matching TRBD1. Per germline, CDR1 LNHNV and CDR2 YYDKDF (reference sequence). The V and J ends lost 1 base and 1 base, in that order; junction bases with no gene match: 3. The CDR3 runs 16 residues. The CDR3 DNA reads TGTGCCACCAGCAGAGGTGGGACAGGGGATAACTATGGCTACACCTTC. As protein: CATSRGGTGDNYGYTF.

V gene TRBV5-1 combines with J gene TRBJ2-1; the match to TRBD2 covers 14 bases. Trimming removed 4 bases from V and 7 bases from J; junction bases left unmatched: 13. The CDR3 runs to 18 residues. The germline V gene has CDR1 SGHRS and CDR2 YFSETQ. CDR3 DNA sequence: TGCGCCAGCAGCCCCGGGACTAGCGGGAGCTTATCGGGGAATGAGCAGTTCTTC. Its protein product is CASSPGTSGSLSGNEQFF.

The rearrangement links TRBV27 to TRBJ2-5, with 8 bases fitting TRBD1. Germline CDR1 reads MNHEY; CDR2 reads SMNVEV (reference sequence). The CDR3 runs to 13 residues. With 7 bases clipped from V and 5 bases from J, the junction kept 6 bases outside the gene matches. In DNA form, the CDR3 reads TGTGCCAGCAAAGGCAGGGGGCAGGAGACCCAGTACTTC. It encodes CASKGRGQETQYF.

There are a few counts of this clone. The CDR3 region is CASSDRGNTEAFF. DNA for the CDR3: TGTGCCAGTTCGGACAGGGGAAACACTGAAGCTTTCTTT. This chain connects TRBV7-9 to TRBJ1-1, with 9 bases fitting TRBD1. Germline CDR1 and CDR2: SEHNR and FQNEAQ (reference sequence). V trimming: 9 bases; J trimming: 2 bases; junction bases outside the gene matches: 4. The CDR3 loop spans 13 amino acids.

The chain uses TRBV27 and TRBJ2-6; 8 bases line up with TRBD1. V shed 3 bases, J shed 2 bases, and the junction held 9 bases outside the gene matches. Germline V gene lookup returns CDR1 MNHEY and CDR2 SMNVEV (reference sequence). The CDR3 covers 18 residues. The CDR3 protein is CASSFTDRVAAGANVLTF. CDR3 DNA sequence: TGTGCCAGCAGTTTTACGGACAGGGTGGCGGCTGGGGCCAACGTCCTGACTTTC.

In this sample, this clone turned up a few times. V usage is TRBV18 and J usage is TRBJ1-1, with TRBD1 matching over 10 bases. The germline V gene has CDR1 KGHSH and CDR2 LQKENI. V gave up 4 bases and J gave up 0 bases; unmatched junction bases: 2. This CDR3 comprises 15 residues. For the CDR3, the DNA is TGTGCCAGCTCACGGACAGGGGGGTTGAACACTGAAGCTTTCTTT. It codes for CASSRTGGLNTEAFF.

The V and J genes are TRBV27 and TRBJ1-1; D is ambiguous. The CDR3 has 13 amino acids. The V end lost 1 base, the J end lost 1 base, and 4 bases lay between the germline ends. Germline CDR1 reads MNHEY; CDR2 reads SMNVEV (reference sequence). The CDR3 reads CASSLLSNTEAFF. Here the CDR3 DNA reads TGTGCCAGCAGTTTATTATCGAACACTGAAGCTTTCTTT.

The genes are TRBV30 and TRBJ2-7; 13 bases fit TRBD2. The germline V gene encodes CDR1 GTSNPN and CDR2 SVGIG (reference sequence). The CDR3 covers 15 residues. The CDR3 spells CTALTSGRSKYEQYF. CDR3 sequence (DNA): TGTACTGCTCTGACTAGCGGGAGGTCAAAATACGAGCAGTACTTC.

The chain uses TRBV19 and TRBJ1-5; 8 bases agree with TRBD1. Germline CDR1 is LNHDA and CDR2 is SQIVND (reference sequence). Germline trimming cut 4 bases from V and 2 bases from J; bases unmatched to any gene: 4. The CDR3 sequence is 15 residues long. The CDR3 region is CASSTGQGGNQPQHF. The CDR3 DNA follows: TGTGCCAGTAGTACCGGACAGGGTGGCAATCAGCCCCAGCATTTT.

The chain is built from TRBV28 and TRBJ2-5, with 7 bases that match TRBD1. Germline V gene data show CDR1 as MDHEN and CDR2 as SYDVKM. The CDR3 spans 14 residues. V lost 3 bases and J lost 4; bases outside the gene matches: 5. CDR3 DNA: TGTGCCAGCAGTTTTTACGACAGGGTAGAGACCCAGTACTTC. Translating it yields CASSFYDRVETQYF.

The chain has TRBV5-1 and TRBJ2-7; tentative D call: TRBD2 (5 bases). The CDR3 sequence is 14 residues long. Trimming removed 0 bases from V and 0 bases from J, with 7 bases in between. Germline V CDR1 and CDR2: SGHRS, YFSETQ. This chain's CDR3 is CASSLVRDSYEQYF. The CDR3 DNA follows: TGCGCCAGCAGCTTGGTTCGGGACTCCTACGAGCAGTACTTC. Supplemented by reference TRBV5-1 and TRBJ2-7, the full variable domain reads KAGVTQTPRYLIKTRGQQVTLSCSPISGHRSVSWYQQTPGQGLQFLFEYFSETQRNKGNFPGRFSGRQFSNSRSEMNVSTLELGDSALYLCASSLVRDSYEQYFGPGTRLTVT.

A few counts support this clone. CDR3 coding DNA: TGTGCCAGCAGCTTAGCTAGCGGCGCGGATACGCAGTATTTT. It codes for CASSLASGADTQYF. The rearrangement joins TRBV11-3 to TRBJ2-3; 7 bases are a match to TRBD2. The CDR3 loop spans 14 amino acids. The V segment lost 1 base and the J segment 6 bases; nucleotides outside the gene matches: 4. Looked up from germline, CDR1 is SGHNT and CDR2 is YENEEA.

The rearrangement joins TRBV5-1 to TRBJ2-5; TRBD1 agrees at 7 bases. Trimming cost V 2 bases and J 2 bases; bases outside gene matches: 6. Germline V gene lookup returns CDR1 SGHRS and CDR2 YFSETQ. The CDR3 is 15 residues long. DNA for the CDR3: TGCGCCAGCAGCTTTGGGGACAGAGGACAAGAGACCCAGTACTTC. This gives the protein CASSFGDRGQETQYF.

This clone has more than one count but fewer than ten. J is TRBJ2-1 and V is TRBV5-1, with D maybe TRBD1 (7 bases). There are 14 residues in the CDR3. The V and J ends lost 4 bases and 6 bases respectively, with 14 bases between them. Germline CDR1 is SGHRS and CDR2 is YFSETQ. CDR3 in amino acids: CASSGRGQINEQFF. In nucleotides, the CDR3 is TGCGCCAGCAGCGGGCGGGGACAGATCAATGAGCAGTTCTTC.

This chain connects TRBV19 to TRBJ1-5; 7 bases fit TRBD1. The germline gives CDR1 LNHDA, CDR2 SQIVND (reference sequence). CDR3 length: 14 residues. V shed 7 bases and J 0 bases; nucleotides not matched to a gene: 3. The CDR3 DNA is TGTGCCAGTACGGGACAGTTTAGCAATCAGCCCCAGCATTTT. This encodes CASTGQFSNQPQHF.

The table lists this clone with a few counts. V is TRBV7-9 and J is TRBJ2-1; TRBD2 matches 12 bases. With 6 bases clipped from V and 9 bases from J, the junction kept 6 bases outside the gene matches. The CDR3 extends over 14 amino acids. Germline CDR1 is SEHNR and CDR2 is FQNEAQ (reference sequence). DNA for the CDR3: TGTGCCAGCAGTCAGACTAGCGGGAGAAGTGAGCAGTTCTTC. Translated, it gives CASSQTSGRSEQFF.

The genes are TRBV9 and TRBJ2-2; D gene unclear. V lost 4 bases and J lost 7, with 14 bases in between. In germline, CDR1 is SGDLS, CDR2 YYNGEE. This CDR3 region has 14 residues. CDR3 DNA sequence: TGTGCCAGCAGCCCGGGTTCGGAAGTCGGGGAGCTGTTTTTT. Translated, it gives CASSPGSEVGELFF.

This sequence joins TRBV4-1 and TRBJ2-3, with TRBD2 matching over 8 bases. The CDR3 length is 19 residues. CDR1 is MGHRA and CDR2 is YSYEKL in the germline V gene. Trimming took 1 base from V and 3 from J; bases not matched to a gene: 15. In nucleotides, the CDR3 is TGCGCCAGCAGCCAAGGGCGGGCCGCGAGCGGGAGCGCTACAGATACGCAGTATTTT. As protein: CASSQGRAASGSATDTQYF.

The genes are TRBV19 and TRBJ2-3, with D maybe TRBD1 (5 bases). Germline V lookup: CDR1 LNHDA, CDR2 SQIVND (reference sequence). The CDR3 covers 14 residues. The V end was cut by 4 bases, the J end by 2 bases, with 10 bases between. CDR3 region: CASSKGIITDTQYF. CDR3 bases: TGTGCCAGTAGTAAGGGGATTATCACAGATACGCAGTATTTT.

J is TRBJ2-5 and V is TRBV19; TRBD2 matches 8 bases. CDR1 and CDR2 from the germline V gene are LNHDA and SQIVND (reference sequence). The CDR3 is 15 amino acids. J lost 2 bases, V lost 1 base, and 3 bases had no gene match. DNA for the CDR3: TGTGCCAGTAGTATAGGACTAGCGAGTCAAGAGACCCAGTACTTC. It is translated as CASSIGLASQETQYF. Using reference TRBV19 and TRBJ2-5 for the parts outside the CDR3, the full variable domain is DGGITQSPKYLFRKEGQNVTLSCEQNLNHDAMYWYRQDPGQGLRLIYYSQIVNDFQKGDIAEGYSVSREKKESFPLTVTSAQKNPTAFYLCASSIGLASQETQYFGPGTRLLVL.

This clone was recorded only once. The CDR3 spells CASSLEPSSSTDTQYF. CDR3 nucleotides: TGCGCCAGCAGCTTGGAACCTAGCTCTAGCACAGATACGCAGTATTTT. V and J are TRBV5-1 and TRBJ2-3, with a tentative D call TRBD2 (5 bases). The CDR3 extends over 16 amino acids. Trimming removed 0 bases from V and 0 bases from J, with 11 bases in between. CDR1 SGHRS and CDR2 YFSETQ come from the germline V gene.